This TCR beta chain stems from a study of blood T cells in healthy people across ages (dated by TCRdb to between 2015 and 2016). Background on the whole study: Template switching captured roughly one uniquely barcoded TCR beta cDNA molecule per two T cells in model experiments. To track age-related changes in TCR beta repertoire diversity, the study relied on deep sequencing normalized with unique cDNA molecular identifiers. To avoid experimental bias, donors of different ages were spread randomly across the sequencing lanes. The study analyzed two additional independent replicas of 1 million unique cDNA reads from the same blood draw for two donors, one aged 18 to 30 and one aged 80 or older. Donors were grouped into four age groups: young (average roughly 17 years), middle-aged (roughly 37), aged (around 60) and long-lived (around 82). Here is what the overall study found, with its caveats: Donor CMV infection status was unknown, potentially confounding age-related changes in expanded clonotypes. Estimates of total diversity from one million sequenced T cells were regarded as lower bounds and underestimates. There was a strong correlation between observed TCR beta diversity and the percentage of naive T cells measured by flow cytometry. Conclusive comparison of naive and antigen-experienced compartments was prevented by the profiling of bulk unsorted PBMCs. Observed TCR beta diversity per million T cells fell roughly linearly with age, and a significant reduction was already apparent by age around 36. Compared with the aged group, more naive CD4+ T cells, fewer expanded clones and increased TCR diversity were shown by the long-lived group, suggesting age selection.

Systemically healthy Caucasian individuals from Russia, 35 to 50 in total and aged about 6 to 100 years, were included as donors. Each donor gave about 9.2 milliliters of peripheral blood, drawn into EDTA-treated Vacutainer tubes. Ficoll-Paque density-gradient centrifugation was used to isolate PBMCs, with at least 6.5 million per sample. Total RNA, at least 6 micrograms per sample, was extracted from PBMCs with Trizol reagent. Naive CD45RAhigh/CD27high T cell percentages were measured by flow cytometry on a PBMC aliquot from every donor. V gives up 4 bases and J gives up 4 bases, and the segment between their germline ends measures 13 bases. From cysteine to phenylalanine, the CDR3 is 14 amino acids long. The read is trimmed to its CDR3 DNA, 42 bases read in frame from base 1. CDR1 and CDR2, per the germline V gene, are SNHLY and FYNNEI. This clonotype has ten or more counts. Its antigen is unknown. Per-nucleotide qualities are absent, and no much larger clonotype sits a single base away.

The library relied on 5' RACE. Sequencing was carried out with an Illumina HiSeq 2500. A second PCR of roughly 7 to 11 cycles was performed with a sample-barcoded 5' primer and a J-beta primer mix. A unique molecular identifier was introduced onto each TCR beta cDNA molecule by a template-switch 5' adaptor carrying 12 random nucleotides. At least 2.5 million CDR3-containing paired-end reads were obtained from each sample. The Mint cDNA synthesis kit, primed by a TRBC-specific oligonucleotide, was used to synthesize first-strand cDNA from all RNA. After uracil-DNA glycosylase treatment, a first 18-cycle PCR used universal primers M1SS and BC2_uni_R on all cDNA. In the source study's methods: Each sample was normalized by randomly selecting 1 million high-quality reads, each carrying a distinct molecular identifier. Instead of being binned into consensus sequences, reads that shared molecular identifiers were thrown out. MiTCR, set to a Q25 quality threshold and the strictest error-elimination algorithm, was used for CDR3 identification, clonotype clustering and error correction. Lower-bound total TCR beta diversity was estimated with a nonparametric unseen species model using Euler transformation. TCRdb reran the public reads through fastp at Q25 and MiXCR, keeping productive beta chains. All rows with the same CDR3 protein become a single entry with the most common DNA and genes. The V and J calls come from TCRdb's annotation, not from the publication. In all, the sample holds hundreds of thousands of distinct CDR3 sequences, and about 30% of those were seen once. Together, the top ten hold approximately 14% of the sample.

This TCR derives from a woman aged 80 or over in good health. The sample comprised blood. The V gene is TRBV2 and the J gene is TRBJ1-2; a weak D assignment points to TRBD1 (6 bases agree). The CDR3 region has the sequence CASSGQGSGYGYTF. The base sequence is TGTGCCAGCAGTGGCCAGGGGAGCGGCTATGGCTACACCTTC.